This entry features one TCR beta chain sequence. Antigen: not known. Sequencing used immunoSEQ multiplex PCR; TCRdb keeps in-frame clones, though not all of them. This table has fewer than 850,000 clones, approximately 75% appearing once. The record originates from a study of shared clonotypes between healthy human individuals. This CDR3 region has 15 residues. Germline assignment: CDR1 SGHTA and CDR2 FQGNSA. The V end lost 5 bases, the J end lost 0 bases, and 13 bases lay between the germline ends. Broader study findings: Clonotypes shared by all four donors outscored non-shared clonotypes in generation probability.

The sample was memory CD4+ T cells sorted from blood. The subset here: CD45RA-negative fraction. The sequence was obtained from a young woman in good health. V gene TRBV7-2 combines with J gene TRBJ1-2; a possible D gene is TRBD1 (5 bases). The CDR3 loop reads CASSRAPGPNYGYTF. CDR3 nucleotides: TGTGCCAGCAGCCGCGCACCGGGGCCTAACTATGGCTACACCTTC.